This entry lists 10 T cell receptor beta chains sequenced from one sample in a study of regulatory T cells in long-lasting Graves disease. CDR3-region Arm-PCR and iRepertoire HTBI primers produced the TCR beta libraries. TCRdb processed the multiplex PCR reads anew with MiXCR; each CDR3 protein has one entry. Here the sample spans about 660,000 distinct CDR3 sequences, 30% being singletons. Time point described: persistent/refractory GD, antithyroid drugs over 5 years with positive TRAb. PBMC RNA was the source of the TCR library. This material consisted of peripheral blood mononuclear cells (PBMCs), taken when the disease was refractory, from a patient treated with antithyroid drugs. Receptors originate from a female donor with Graves disease.

This clonotype was recorded at least ten times. The chain links TRBV20-1 to TRBJ2-7; 13 bases agree with TRBD2. With 5 bases clipped from V and 7 bases from J, the junction kept 8 bases outside the gene matches. The CDR3 has 14 amino acids. Germline values: CDR1 DFQATT, CDR2 SNEGSKA (reference sequence). The CDR3 nucleotides are TGCAGTGCTTGGACTAGCGGGAGTCCTAGAGAGCAGTACTTC. It translates to CSAWTSGSPREQYF.

The V call is TRBV20-1, the J call TRBJ1-5; TRBD1 agrees at 9 bases. The CDR3 has 16 residues. CDR1 and CDR2 from the germline V gene are DFQATT and SNEGSKA (reference sequence). With V trimmed by 0 bases and J by 5 bases, 8 bases remained unmatched. DNA for the CDR3: TGCAGTGCTAGAGATTACGCCAGGACAGGGGATCAGCCCCAGCATTTT. Translation gives CSARDYARTGDQPQHF.

This clonotype has more than one count but fewer than ten. This chain links TRBV19 with TRBJ1-2; tentative D call: TRBD1 (5 bases). V was cut by 4 bases and J by 4 bases, with 13 bases left in between. The CDR3 runs 14 residues. Per the germline V gene, CDR1 is LNHDA and CDR2 is SQIVND (reference sequence). In nucleotides, the CDR3 is TGTGCCAGTAGTACCTCCGGGACTGCCTATGGCTACACCTTC. Encoded protein: CASSTSGTAYGYTF.

This clonotype was counted a few times. V gene TRBV27 combines with J gene TRBJ2-7; unclear D gene. Germline-derived CDR1 and CDR2 are MNHEY and SMNVEV (reference sequence). Trimming left V 2 bases short and J 1 base short, with 9 bases between. The CDR3 runs 14 residues. The CDR3 sequence: CASSLTADSYEQYF. In nucleotides, the CDR3 is TGTGCCAGCAGTTTAACCGCGGATTCCTACGAGCAGTACTTC.

The chain couples TRBV4-1 to TRBJ1-4; 7 bases are shared with TRBD1. The V gene's germline CDR1 is MGHRA and CDR2 YSYEKL. The CDR3 is 13 amino acids. Unmatched junction bases numbered 3, after V lost 3 bases and J lost 8 bases. The CDR3 spells CASSHDREEKLFF. For the CDR3, the DNA is TGCGCCAGCAGCCACGACAGGGAAGAAAAACTGTTTTTT.

In DNA, the CDR3 is TGCAGCACGTCGACCGGGAAGGGGTACGAGCAGTACTTC. Residues: CSTSTGKGYEQYF. The chain joins TRBV29-1 to TRBJ2-7; D tentatively reads TRBD1 or TRBD2 (5 bases each). Germline assignment: CDR1 SQVTM and CDR2 ANQGSEA. The V end was cut by 8 bases, the J end by 4 bases, with 18 bases between. The CDR3 sequence is 13 residues long.

The chain employs TRBV5-1 and TRBJ2-3; maybe TRBD1 (6 bases). Trimming shortened V by 0 bases and J by 4 bases, and 9 bases separated the two germline ends. Per germline, CDR1 SGHRS and CDR2 YFSETQ. CDR3 length: 14 amino acids. The DNA for the CDR3 is TGCGCCAGCAGCTTGGACAGGGCGGCAGATACGCAGTATTTT. This sequence encodes CASSLDRAADTQYF.

This clonotype was counted at least ten times. The V call is TRBV12-3 or TRBV12-4, the J call TRBJ1-5; D not resolved. The CDR3 runs 14 residues. V was cut by 6 bases and J by 4 bases, with 13 bases left in between. The CDR3 spells CASRTLVENQPQHF. DNA of the CDR3: TGTGCCAGCAGGACCCTGGTTGAGAATCAGCCCCAGCATTTT.

V usage is TRBV30 and J usage is TRBJ2-7; TRBD1 is a possible D gene (6 bases). This CDR3 spans 13 amino acids. V gave up 0 bases and J gave up 3 bases, with 9 bases separating them. Germline assignment: CDR1 GTSNPN and CDR2 SVGIG (reference sequence). The CDR3 loop is CAWSVSRGYEQYF. The CDR3 nucleotides are TGTGCCTGGAGTGTTAGCAGGGGCTACGAGCAGTACTTC. Filled out from reference TRBV30 and TRBJ2-7, the complete variable domain reads SQTIHQWPATLVQPVGSPLSLECTVEGTSNPNLYWYRQAAGRGLQLLFYSVGIGQISSEVPQNLSASRPQDRQFILSSKKLLLSDSGFYLCAWSVSRGYEQYFGPGTRLTVT.

This clonotype was seen repeatedly, ten times or more. J is TRBJ1-2 and V is TRBV28; a possible D gene is TRBD1 (6 bases). V gave up 2 bases and J gave up 4 bases, with 17 bases separating them. This CDR3 spans 16 amino acids. Germline V gene data show CDR1 as MDHEN and CDR2 as SYDVKM. This chain's CDR3 is CASSLGAITGFYGYTF. The CDR3 DNA follows: TGTGCCAGCAGTTTAGGCGCCATTACAGGGTTCTATGGCTACACCTTC.